This T cell receptor beta chain was identified during a study of Tregs in tolerant kidney transplant recipients. CDR1 and CDR2 (germline): SGHNT, YYREEE (reference sequence). CDR3 length: 14 amino acids. J gave up 4 bases and V 7 bases, and 7 bases lay outside the gene matches. Its frequency marks this clone as medium-sized. Its cognate antigen is unknown. The read halts 3 residues ahead of the CDR3 end, with the missing end drawn from the germline J gene. TCRdb keeps only in-frame clones here, not all; method: immunoSEQ multiplex PCR. The sample totals about 5,300 clones. Related graft donors supplied nonmyeloablative bone marrow transplants, and mixed chimerism was transient. Thawed PBMCs were FACS-sorted into unstimulated CD4+CD25+CD127- regulatory T cells, CD4+CD25- non-regulatory cells, CD4 and CD8 cells. Overall study results and limits: Antigen-driven expansion was suggested because donor-specific Tregs expanded more than all Tregs in tolerant patients. Validation in larger populations is needed because few patients were studied. Biological reproducibility was not directly addressed, but technical replication error appeared minimal.

This rearrangement joins TRBV5-4 to TRBJ2-3; 9 nucleotides agree with TRBD2. Sequencing used CD4+ T cells from blood (PBMCs), obtained 14 months after the transplant. The TCR comes from a human patient who received a combined kidney and bone marrow transplant. Part of the T cells may come from the graft donor. The sequenced part of the CDR3 DNA is TGTGCCAGCTTAGCGGGAGTTAAGTCAGATACG. This encodes CASLAGVKSDT. The full CDR3 sequence reads CASLAGVKSDTQYF. Using reference TRBV5-4 and TRBJ2-3 for the parts outside the CDR3, the full variable domain is ETGVTQSPTHLIKTRGQQVTLRCSSQSGHNTVSWYQQALGQGPQFIFQYYREEENGRGNFPPRFSGLQFPNYSSELNVNALELDDSALYLCASLAGVKSDTQYFGPGTRLTVL.